One and the same sample provided the 18 T cell receptor beta chains below, sequenced in a study of blood T cell repertoires in COVID-19. Some clones are missing from TCRdb's copy, which holds only in-frame ones; the method was immunoSEQ multiplex PCR. The sample holds over 200,000 clones, 89% seen once. The sample consisted of peripheral blood. The receptors were sampled from a woman between 40 and 50 years old with acute or convalescent COVID-19.

This chain joins TRBV28 and TRBJ1-4; tentative D call: TRBD1 (5 bases). Germline assignment: CDR1 MDHEN and CDR2 SYDVKM. With 10 bases removed from V and 5 bases from J, the gap between germline ends came to 11 bases. The CDR3 has 12 amino acids. CDR3 sequence: CATGVRNEKLFF. DNA for the CDR3: TGTGCCACGGGGGTAAGAAATGAAAAACTGTTTTTT.

The rearrangement uses TRBV7-9 and TRBJ1-3, with unresolved D. V was pared by 1 base and J by 10 bases, with 8 bases between. The CDR3 spans 12 residues. Germline-derived CDR1 and CDR2 are SEHNR and FQNEAQ (reference sequence). The CDR3 nucleotides are TGTGCCAGCAGCTTAGTGGAGGAAACCATATATTTT. The encoded protein is CASSLVEETIYF.

The DNA for the CDR3 is TGTGCCAGCAGCCCCGGGACAACCAATTCACCCCTCCACTTT. This gives the protein CASSPGTTNSPLHF. The chain is built from TRBV27 and TRBJ1-6; D might be TRBD1 (6 bases). This CDR3 is built from 14 residues. V was cut by 6 bases and J by 7 bases, with 13 bases left in between. Germline-derived CDR1 and CDR2 are MNHEY and SMNVEV (reference sequence).

The rearrangement joins TRBV4-1 to TRBJ2-5, with a tentative D call TRBD2 (5 bases). The CDR3 is 15 amino acids. The V end was cut by 2 bases, the J end by 7 bases, with 17 bases between. CDR1 MGHRA and CDR2 YSYEKL come from the germline V gene. The CDR3 is CASSQPRAGPGTQYF. The CDR3 DNA reads as TGCGCCAGCAGCCAACCACGGGCGGGTCCAGGGACCCAGTACTTC.

The chain is built from TRBV27 and TRBJ2-3; TRBD2 matches 10 bases. V shed 10 bases and J 2 bases; nucleotides not matched to a gene: 15. CDR3 length: 17 residues. Germline V gene data show CDR1 as MNHEY and CDR2 as SMNVEV (reference sequence). CDR3 sequence: CATASGGPHKVTDTQYF. The CDR3 coding sequence is TGTGCCACCGCTAGCGGGGGACCCCATAAGGTCACAGATACGCAGTATTTT.

The chain carries TRBV25-1 and TRBJ1-3, with D hard to call. Between the trimmed V and J ends, which lost 4 bases and 0 bases, there was a span of 10 bases. Germline CDR1 MGHDK, CDR2 SYGVNS. CDR3 length: 15 amino acids. CDR3 sequence: CASSGGQLSGNTIYF. The CDR3 region has the DNA TGTGCCAGCAGTGGAGGTCAGCTCTCTGGAAACACCATATATTTT. The full variable domain, completed using reference TRBV25-1 and TRBJ1-3, is EADIYQTPRYLVIGTGKKITLECSQTMGHDKMYWYQQDPGMELHLIHYSYGVNSTEKGDLSSESTVSRIRTEHFPLTLESARPSHTSQYLCASSGGQLSGNTIYFGEGSWLTVV.

The gene calls are TRBV11-3 and TRBJ2-1; 10 bases are shared with TRBD2. V lost 0 bases to trimming and J lost 2 bases; unmatched junction nucleotides: 10. Per the germline V gene, CDR1 is SGHNT and CDR2 is YENEEA. This CDR3 is 19 amino acids long. CDR3 nucleotide sequence: TGTGCCAGCAGCTTAGAGGTTGGTAGCGGGGGGACACCCTACAATGAGCAGTTCTTC. It is translated as CASSLEVGSGGTPYNEQFF.

V and J are TRBV4-2 and TRBJ2-1, with 9 bases aligning to TRBD2. The CDR3 loop spans 17 amino acids. V gave up 0 bases and J gave up 4 bases; unmatched junction bases: 7. Germline values: CDR1 LGHNA, CDR2 YNFKEQ. The CDR3: CASSQEGAAGGYNEQFF. For the CDR3, the DNA is TGTGCCAGCAGCCAAGAGGGGGCAGCGGGGGGTTACAATGAGCAGTTCTTC.

J is TRBJ1-5 and V is TRBV5-1; 8 nucleotides line up with TRBD1. V lost 2 bases to trimming and J lost 3 bases; unmatched junction nucleotides: 7. Germline CDR1 is SGHRS and CDR2 is YFSETQ. There are 16 residues in the CDR3. This chain's CDR3 is CASSLYPTGVNQPQHF. The CDR3 nucleotides read TGCGCCAGCAGCTTATACCCGACAGGGGTCAATCAGCCCCAGCATTTT.

The chain joins TRBV4-1 to TRBJ2-3, with 13 bases fitting TRBD2. CDR3 size: 17 residues. V was pared by 4 bases and J by 5 bases, with 9 bases of the junction left unmatched. Germline CDR1 and CDR2: MGHRA and YSYEKL. The CDR3 nucleotides are TGCGCCAGCAGCCTATTTGGGACTAGCGGGACGAGAGATACGCAGTATTTT. This sequence encodes CASSLFGTSGTRDTQYF.

The chain joins TRBV3-1 (or the pseudogene TRBV3-2) to TRBJ2-5; 11 bases match TRBD2. The germline gives CDR1 LGHDT, CDR2 YNNKEL (reference sequence). The CDR3 contains 16 residues. The junction had 7 bases not matched to a gene; V was cut back by 5 bases and J by 2 bases. In nucleotides, the CDR3 is TGTGCCAGCAGCGCCATGGCTAGCGGGGGGCAAGAGACCCAGTACTTC. Translating gives CASSAMASGGQETQYF.

The chain is built from TRBV5-1 and TRBJ2-5; 10 positions agree with TRBD1. Losses at the gene ends were 9 bases for V and 4 bases for J; bases not matched to a gene: 12. This CDR3 spans 15 amino acids. Germline CDR1 reads SGHRS; CDR2 reads YFSETQ. CDR3: CATTRDRGSVETQYF. The CDR3 DNA reads TGCGCCACCACAAGGGACAGGGGTTCGGTAGAGACCCAGTACTTC.

In DNA, the CDR3 is TGTGCCAGCAGTGGGGCAGGGCCAAGCAATCAGCCCCAGCATTTT. This translates into CASSGAGPSNQPQHF. This chain uses TRBV2 with TRBJ1-5, with D possibly TRBD1 on 5 matching bases. CDR3 length: 15 amino acids. Germline CDR1 is SNHLY and CDR2 is FYNNEI. V gave up 4 bases and J gave up 1 base, with 11 bases separating them. Full variable domain (rest looked up from reference TRBV2 and TRBJ1-5): EPEVTQTPSHQVTQMGQEVILRCVPISNHLYFYWYRQILGQKVEFLVSFYNNEISEKSEIFDDQFSVERPDGSNFTLKIRSTKLEDSAMYFCASSGAGPSNQPQHFGDGTRLSIL.

This clone was picked up a small number of times. The J gene is TRBJ1-6, the V gene TRBV3-1 (or the pseudogene TRBV3-2); TRBD1 aligns across 10 bases. Unmatched junction bases numbered 5, after V lost 4 bases and J lost 5 bases. Germline V lookup: CDR1 LGHDT, CDR2 YNNKEL (reference sequence). The CDR3 covers 16 residues. This CDR3 reads CASSPPTGGNNSPLHF. CDR3 nucleotides: TGTGCCAGCAGCCCACCGACAGGGGGCAATAATTCACCCCTCCACTTT.

The chain combines TRBV13 with TRBJ2-5; perhaps TRBD1 as D (5 bases). This CDR3 has 13 residues. Per the germline V gene, CDR1 is PRHDT and CDR2 is FYEKMQ (reference sequence). Trimming shortened V by 5 bases and J by 4 bases, and 11 bases separated the two germline ends. The CDR3 loop reads CASSPRVGETQYF. The CDR3 nucleotides read TGTGCCAGCAGCCCCAGGGTGGGAGAGACCCAGTACTTC.

The CDR3 coding sequence is TGTGCCAGCAGCGTCTACAGGGATATGCGGGGCTACACCTTC. Translating gives CASSVYRDMRGYTF. The gene calls are TRBV7-2 and TRBJ1-2; perhaps TRBD1 as D (6 bases). Germline V gene data show CDR1 as SGHTA and CDR2 as FQGNSA. The CDR3 contains 14 residues. V lost 5 bases, J lost 8 bases, and 18 bases lay in between.

V and J are TRBV6-1 and TRBJ1-6; 8 nucleotides agree with TRBD1. Germline lookup yields CDR1 MNHNS and CDR2 SASEGT. The CDR3 spans 17 residues. Unmatched junction bases numbered 7, after V lost 4 bases and J lost 2 bases. The CDR3: CASSGGQGATYNSPLHF. The CDR3 region has the DNA TGTGCCAGCAGTGGAGGACAGGGCGCGACCTATAATTCACCCCTCCACTTT.

CDR3 residues: CSAPTQDRGKETQYF. The CDR3 DNA is TGCAGCGCCCCGACCCAGGACAGGGGGAAAGAGACCCAGTACTTC. The chain links TRBV29-1 to TRBJ2-5; the match to TRBD1 covers 10 bases. Germline-derived CDR1 and CDR2 are SQVTM and ANQGSEA. V lost 7 bases and J lost 3; bases outside the gene matches: 11. The CDR3 has 15 residues.